Following are 25 T cell receptor beta chains from one sample sequenced in a study of tissue T cells after allogeneic stem cell transplantation (dated by TCRdb to between 2021 and 2023). Reading the label with the study, this specimen's time point is: mouse harvest day 7 after allogeneic transplant. Each mouse graft consisted of 10^7 T-cell-depleted bone marrow cells plus 10^6 splenic CD5+ T cells and was given by tail vein injection. To prepare the library, the immunoSEQ multiplex PCR assay was applied. Sourced from immuneACCESS, this table was stored by TCRdb with only in-frame sequences that have V and J called. A share of the clones is absent; for the studies checked, an unresolved V gene accounts for under half, and the remainder has no known explanation. In this sample the table shows around 7,000 clones, 50% of which occur a single time. The top ten constitute 12% of the sample. Input material: lymph node tissue. The receptors derive from a female BALB/c mouse given C57BL/6 T cells with graft-versus-host disease after an allogeneic hematopoietic cell transplant.

Regarding this clone: The gene names here belong to mouse. CDR3 protein: CASSDLDREDEQYF. The CDR3 DNA, read in part, is TGTGCCAGCAGTGACCTGGACAGGGAGGATGAACAGTAC. The rearrangement uses TRBV13-1 and TRBJ2-7; 8 bases match TRBD1. With the read ending 1 residue before the CDR3 end, the germline J gene is used to fill in that end. The CDR3 consists of 14 residues. Germline-derived CDR1 and CDR2 are NSHNY and SYGAGN. The V segment lost 2 bases and the J segment 5 bases; nucleotides outside the gene matches: 6.

Notes on this clone: Germline and genes here are mouse. Read sequence stops 1 residue before the CDR3 end, and the germline J gene provides the missing end. This chain uses TRBV12-1 with TRBJ2-5; D may be TRBD1 (6 bases). V lost 2 bases to trimming and J lost 3 bases, with 14 bases between them. The CDR3 is 15 amino acids. Germline V gene lookup returns CDR1 SGHSN and CDR2 HYEKVE. The part of the CDR3 DNA that was read is TGTGCCAGCTCTCCCGTCAGGGGACGGCAAGACACCCAGTAC. It encodes CASSPVRGRQDTQY. The whole CDR3 is CASSPVRGRQDTQYF.

Points on this clone: Gene and germline names: mouse. The read gets to within 1 residue of the CDR3 end, and the germline J gene fills in the rest. This chain links TRBV2 with TRBJ2-3, with D possibly TRBD2 on 6 matching bases. Trimming took off 3 bases at V and 0 bases at J, with 7 bases between the two ends. The CDR3 has 14 residues. CDR1 LGHNA and CDR2 YSYQKL come from the germline V gene. CDR3 DNA, as far as it was read: TGTGCCAGCAGCCAGGGGACTAGTGCAGAAACGCTGTAT. This encodes CASSQGTSAETLY. The whole CDR3 protein is CASSQGTSAETLYF.

This clone was detected a few times. Mouse gene names and germline throughout. Coverage ceases 1 residue before the CDR3 finishes, and the germline J gene fills in the end. The chain recombines TRBV31 with TRBJ2-7; 9 bases map to TRBD2. Germline CDR1 reads GKSSPN; CDR2 reads SITVG. J was trimmed by 7 bases and V by 2 bases; bases with no gene match: 6. The CDR3 is made up of 13 amino acids. The sequenced part of the CDR3 DNA is TGTGCCTGGAGTACTGGGGGGCGAGGGGAACAGTAC. This encodes CAWSTGGRGEQY. The whole CDR3 sequence reads CAWSTGGRGEQYF.

This clone was picked up a small number of times. Germline and genes here are mouse. The CDR3 goes on 1 residue after the read ends, and that part is filled in from the germline J gene. The chain joins TRBV3 to TRBJ1-3; D is unclear. The CDR3 consists of 13 residues. Germline CDR1 and CDR2: SNHLY and FYNGKV (reference sequence). Trimming pared 5 bases from V and 0 bases from J, leaving 5 bases between. The CDR3 loop reads CASSMLSGNTLYF. The part of the CDR3 DNA that was read is TGTGCCAGCAGCATGCTTTCTGGAAATACGCTCTAT.

Comment on this clone: Sequence at one end of the junction differs from germline and may be a read error. Each gene name is a mouse one. The CDR3 end falls 1 residue outside the read, so it is completed with the germline J gene. The chain couples TRBV13-2 to TRBJ2-7, with 8 positions matching TRBD2. Germline CDR1 is NNHNN and CDR2 is SYGAGS (reference sequence). This CDR3 comprises 15 residues. The sequenced part of the CDR3 DNA is TGTGCCAGCAGTGAAGGCTGGGGGGTCTCCTATGAACAGTAC. Residues: CASSEGWGVSYEQY. The CDR3 in its entirety is CASSEGWGVSYEQYF.

For this clone: Gene names follow the mouse nomenclature. The read falls 1 residue short of the CDR3 end, and the missing part is taken from the germline J gene. The chain is built from TRBV13-2 and TRBJ1-3; D possibly corresponds to TRBD1 (6 bases). This CDR3 has 15 residues. Germline V gene sequence: CDR1 NNHNN, CDR2 SYGAGS (reference sequence). The V end lost 0 bases, the J end lost 4 bases, and 11 bases lay between the germline ends. Partial CDR3 DNA: TGTGCCAGCGGTGATGCGGGGGGGCGAGGAAATACGCTCTAT. Protein product: CASGDAGGRGNTLY. The whole CDR3 protein reads CASGDAGGRGNTLYF.

Notes on this clone: The germline and genes are mouse ones. From the germline J gene comes the end of the CDR3, since the read stops 1 residue before it. The rearrangement links TRBV4 to TRBJ2-7; 9 nucleotides agree with TRBD2. Germline loops: CDR1 LGHDT, CDR2 YNNKQL (reference sequence). Trimming at V came to 4 bases and at J to 4 bases, leaving 5 bases not matched to a gene. CDR3 length: 14 amino acids. CDR3 protein: CASSFGGAGYEQYF. The CDR3 bases that were read are TGTGCCAGCAGCTTTGGGGGGGCGGGGTATGAACAGTAC.

A word on this clone: Gene names and germline match the mouse. The read halts 1 residue ahead of the CDR3 end, with the missing end drawn from the germline J gene. J is TRBJ2-5 and V is TRBV26; TRBD2 agrees at 13 bases. This CDR3 has 15 amino acids. Per the germline V gene, CDR1 is KGHPV and CDR2 is FQNQEV (reference sequence). Unmatched junction bases numbered 6, after V lost 7 bases and J lost 5 bases. Incomplete CDR3 DNA: TGTGCCAGCAATCCGAGGACTGGGGGGGCAGACACCCAGTAC. Amino acids: CASNPRTGGADTQY. The whole CDR3 protein is CASNPRTGGADTQYF.

As to this clone: Gene names follow the mouse nomenclature. The CDR3 is cut off 1 residue early in the read; its end comes from the germline J gene. This chain uses TRBV26 with TRBJ1-1, with TRBD1 as a possible D gene (6 bases). The CDR3 has 13 residues. V lost 4 bases and J lost 3, with 9 bases in between. Germline CDR1 KGHPV, CDR2 FQNQEV (reference sequence). CDR3 sequence reads: CASSPQGDTEVFF. The covered CDR3 bases are TGTGCCAGCAGTCCACAGGGTGACACAGAAGTCTTC. Together with reference TRBV26 and TRBJ1-1, the CDR3 gives the full variable domain: NSKVIQTPRYLVKGQGQKAKMRCIPEKGHPVVFWYQQNKNNEFKFLINFQNQEVLQQIDMTEKRFSAECPSNSPCSLEIQSSEAGDSALYLCASSPQGDTEVFFGKGTRLTVV.

In regard to this clone: These gene names are mouse names. The read ends 1 residue shy of where the CDR3 ends; the end is completed using the germline J gene. The V and J genes are TRBV17 and TRBJ2-5, with 9 bases aligning to TRBD2. The CDR3 is made up of 14 amino acids. The germline V gene has CDR1 MNHDT and CDR2 YYDKIL. J was trimmed by 4 bases and V by 2 bases; bases with no gene match: 1. The CDR3 DNA, read in part, is TGTGCTAGCAGTAGAAGACTGGGGGAAGACACCCAGTAC. It yields the protein CASSRRLGEDTQY. The whole CDR3 protein reads CASSRRLGEDTQYF.

To note about this clone: Gene names and germline match the mouse. The read finishes 1 residue shy of the CDR3 end, and the germline J gene is used to complete it. The chain carries TRBV29 and TRBJ2-4; D call uncertain. The CDR3 has 12 amino acids. With 4 bases removed from V and 4 bases from J, the gap between germline ends came to 6 bases. Germline CDR1 is MSHET and CDR2 is SYDVDS. CDR3 amino acids: CASSYTKNTLYF. Partial CDR3 DNA: TGTGCTAGCAGTTACACAAAAAACACCTTGTAC.

With regard to this clone: The gene names here belong to mouse. The CDR3 end lies 1 residue beyond the end of the read and is filled in from the germline J gene. V usage is TRBV12-2 and J usage is TRBJ1-6, with 11 bases matching TRBD1. TRBJ1-6 is an ORF for which the function is uncertain. V was pared by 0 bases and J by 7 bases, with 1 base of the junction left unmatched. Germline loops: CDR1 SGHLS, CDR2 HYDKME. This CDR3 contains 15 residues. The DNA read from the CDR3 is TGTGCCAGCTCTCTCAGGACAGGGGGCAATTCGCCCCTCTAC. Residues: CASSLRTGGNSPLY. The complete CDR3 reads CASSLRTGGNSPLYF.

About this clone: Any gene name here is a mouse gene name. The read finishes 1 residue shy of the CDR3 end, and the germline J gene is used to complete it. The chain joins TRBV15 to TRBJ2-7; possible D gene TRBD1, 5 bases. Germline CDR1 reads SGHND; CDR2 reads FRSKSL. Trimming removed 5 bases from V and 1 base from J, with 12 bases in between. The CDR3 covers 14 residues. The DNA read from the CDR3 is TGTGCCAGCAGTCCACAGACAGATTCCTATGAACAGTAC. This translates into CASSPQTDSYEQY. The entire CDR3 protein reads CASSPQTDSYEQYF.

Points on this clone: Mouse names are used for the genes. The CDR3: CASSLFYRDNANSDYTF. Incomplete CDR3 DNA: TGTGCCAGCAGTCTGTTTTACCGGGACAATGCAAACTCCGACTACACC. This chain links TRBV26 with TRBJ1-2, with D possibly matching TRBD1 (6 bases). Sequencing ends 1 residue short of the CDR3 end; the germline J gene provides the rest. This CDR3 has 17 amino acids. V was trimmed by 1 base and J by 0 bases, leaving 15 bases between them. CDR1 and CDR2 (germline): KGHPV, FQNQEV (reference sequence).

For this clone: Genes and germline come from the mouse. From the germline J gene comes the end of the CDR3, since the read stops 1 residue before it. The gene calls are TRBV31 and TRBJ2-4; D unresolved. The CDR3 contains 12 residues. V lost 2 bases to trimming and J lost 2 bases, with 5 bases between them. Germline V gene lookup returns CDR1 GKSSPN and CDR2 SITVG. Incomplete CDR3 DNA: TGTGCCTGGAGTTCGCTTCAAAACACCTTGTAC. It codes for CAWSSLQNTLY. The complete CDR3 reads CAWSSLQNTLYF.

Points on this clone: Mouse germline and gene names are used. The CDR3 end lies 1 residue beyond the end of the read and is filled in from the germline J gene. The rearrangement joins TRBV16 to TRBJ1-3; 7 bases are a match to TRBD1. Germline trimming cut 3 bases from V and 0 bases from J; bases unmatched to any gene: 5. The CDR3 has 16 residues. CDR1 and CDR2 from the germline V gene are SGHSA and FRNQAP. The CDR3 region is CASSFGTVPSGNTLYF. Incomplete CDR3 DNA: TGTGCAAGCAGCTTCGGGACAGTCCCTTCTGGAAATACGCTCTAT.

This clone was seen more than once but under ten times. Here the gene names and germline are mouse. The read halts 1 residue ahead of the CDR3 end, with the missing end drawn from the germline J gene. This sample also contains other DNA sequences that code for the same CDR3. The chain couples TRBV17 to TRBJ2-7, with 11 bases matching TRBD2. The V segment lost 7 bases and the J segment 7 bases; nucleotides outside the gene matches: 3. The CDR3 totals 12 residues. Per germline, CDR1 MNHDT and CDR2 YYDKIL. Partial CDR3 DNA: TGTGCTAGCAAGACTGGGGGGGGAGAACAGTAC. Residues: CASKTGGGEQY. The full CDR3 is CASKTGGGEQYF.

In this sample, this clone turned up a few times. All gene names here are mouse names. The read gets to within 1 residue of the CDR3 end, and the germline J gene fills in the rest. The chain carries TRBV16 and TRBJ2-7; D might be TRBD1 (5 bases). The CDR3 is 12 residues long. Germline CDR1 SGHSA, CDR2 FRNQAP. Trimming cost V 6 bases and J 0 bases, with 6 bases left between them. The sequenced part of the CDR3 DNA is TGTGCAAGCAGGGACAACTCCTATGAACAGTAC. Its translation is CASRDNSYEQY. The whole CDR3 sequence is CASRDNSYEQYF. Full variable domain (rest looked up from reference TRBV16 and TRBJ2-7): NAGVIQTPRHKVTGKGQEATLWCEPISGHSAVFWYRQTIVQGLEFLTYFRNQAPIDDSGMPKERFSAQMPNQSHSTLKIQSTQPQDSAVYLCASRDNSYEQYFGPGTRLTVL.

This clone was counted between two and nine times. Gene names and germline match the mouse. The read ends 1 residue shy of where the CDR3 ends; the end is completed using the germline J gene. J is TRBJ2-7 and V is TRBV1; 12 bases line up with TRBD2. Germline V gene data show CDR1 as NSQYPW and CDR2 as LRSPGD (reference sequence). This CDR3 contains 15 residues. Trimming removed 0 bases from V and 4 bases from J; junction bases left unmatched: 1. This chain's CDR3 is CTCSADGTGGYEQYF. The covered CDR3 bases are TGCACCTGCAGTGCAGATGGGACTGGGGGGTATGAACAGTAC. Drawing the rest from reference TRBV1 and TRBJ2-7, the complete variable domain is VTLLEQNPRWRLVPRGQAVNLRCILKNSQYPWMSWYQQDLQKQLQWLFTLRSPGDKEVKSLPGADYLATRVTDTELRLQVANMSQGRTLYCTCSADGTGGYEQYFGPGTRLTVL.

With respect to this clone: Genes here carry mouse names. The read stops 1 residue short of the end of the CDR3; the missing end is completed from the germline J gene. The rearrangement uses TRBV26 and TRBJ2-3; no clear D. This CDR3 comprises 14 residues. V dropped 2 bases and J dropped 0 bases, with 6 bases sitting between them. Germline CDR1 is KGHPV and CDR2 is FQNQEV (reference sequence). CDR3 DNA, as far as it was read: TGTGCCAGCAGTCTGGGGGTTAGTGCAGAAACGCTGTAT. As protein: CASSLGVSAETLY. The whole CDR3 protein is CASSLGVSAETLYF.

Regarding this clone: Gene names are the mouse ones. The CDR3 goes on 1 residue after the read ends, and that part is filled in from the germline J gene. The J gene is TRBJ1-5, the V gene TRBV1; 9 nucleotides line up with TRBD1. The CDR3 is 16 amino acids. V lost 0 bases to trimming and J lost 3 bases; unmatched junction nucleotides: 3. The germline V gene encodes CDR1 NSQYPW and CDR2 LRSPGD (reference sequence). CDR3 protein: CTCSAEQGAGNQAPLF. CDR3 bases read: TGCACCTGCAGTGCAGAACAGGGGGCCGGCAACCAGGCTCCGCTT.

Remarks on this clone: A much larger clone differs from this one at a single base, so this may be a read error. Germline and genes here are mouse. The read gets to within 1 residue of the CDR3 end, and the germline J gene fills in the rest. This sequence joins TRBV26 and TRBJ1-6, with D possibly TRBD1 on 6 matching bases. TRBJ1-6 qualifies as an ORF whose function is uncertain. V gave up 4 bases and J gave up 3 bases, with 7 bases separating them. Looked up from germline, CDR1 is KGHPV and CDR2 is FQNQEV (reference sequence). This CDR3 region has 14 residues. The CDR3 sequence: CASSRDNYNSPLYF. CDR3 bases read: TGTGCCAGCAGTCGGGACAACTATAATTCGCCCCTCTAC.

The table lists this clone with a few counts. Genes and germline are mouse. CDR3 amino acids: CASAKRPRGPGSYEQYF. CDR3 DNA, as far as it was read: TGTGCCAGCGCTAAAAGACCCCGGGGGCCGGGCTCCTATGAACAGTAC. The chain joins TRBV13-2 to TRBJ2-7; D could derive from TRBD1 or TRBD2 (6 bases each). The CDR3 extends 1 residue past the end of the read, so its final part is completed from the germline J gene. Trimming removed 6 bases from V and 0 bases from J, with 22 bases in between. CDR1 NNHNN and CDR2 SYGAGS come from the germline V gene (reference sequence). This CDR3 contains 17 residues.

As to this clone: The listed genes are named as in mouse. The sequenced fragment ends 1 residue before the CDR3 boundary, so the rest is inferred from the germline J gene. This sequence joins TRBV26 and TRBJ1-3, with unresolved D. CDR3 length equals 14 residues. V was shortened by 3 bases and J by 0 bases, with 6 bases between the two germline ends. Germline V gives CDR1 KGHPV, CDR2 FQNQEV (reference sequence). CDR3 DNA, as far as it was read: TGTGCCAGCAGTCTTACAACTTCTGGAAATACGCTCTAT. Translation gives CASSLTTSGNTLY. Given in full, the CDR3 is CASSLTTSGNTLYF. Combining the CDR3 with reference TRBV26 and TRBJ1-3 gives the whole variable domain NSKVIQTPRYLVKGQGQKAKMRCIPEKGHPVVFWYQQNKNNEFKFLINFQNQEVLQQIDMTEKRFSAECPSNSPCSLEIQSSEAGDSALYLCASSLTTSGNTLYFGEGSRLIVV.